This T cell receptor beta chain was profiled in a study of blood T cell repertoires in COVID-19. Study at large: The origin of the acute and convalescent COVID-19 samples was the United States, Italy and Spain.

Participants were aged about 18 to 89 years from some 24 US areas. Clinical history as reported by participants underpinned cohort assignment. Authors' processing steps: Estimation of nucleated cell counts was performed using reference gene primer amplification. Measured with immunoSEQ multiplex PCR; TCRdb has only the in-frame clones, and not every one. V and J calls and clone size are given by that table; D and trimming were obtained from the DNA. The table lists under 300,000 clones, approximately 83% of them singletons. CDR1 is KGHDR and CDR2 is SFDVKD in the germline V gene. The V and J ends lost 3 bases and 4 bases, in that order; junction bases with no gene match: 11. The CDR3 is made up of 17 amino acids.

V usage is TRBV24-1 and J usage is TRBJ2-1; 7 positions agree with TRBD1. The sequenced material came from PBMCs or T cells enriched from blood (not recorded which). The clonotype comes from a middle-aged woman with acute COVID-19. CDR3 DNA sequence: TGTGCCACCAGTGATCCCGGGACAGCAAACAAATACAATGAGCAGTTCTTC. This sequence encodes CATSDPGTANKYNEQFF.